This TCR beta chain derives from a study of PD-1 blockade in classical Hodgkin lymphoma. Sequenced by immunoSEQ multiplex PCR; TCRdb stores in-frame clones only, minus some. The profile shows around 150,000 clones, about four fifths of them singletons. The CDR3 covers 15 residues. With 4 bases removed from V and 5 bases from J, the gap between germline ends came to 18 bases. Germline CDR1 MNHNY, CDR2 SVGAGI (reference sequence). No patient escaped relapse after autologous stem cell transplantation, and brentuximab vedotin exposure varied. This specimen consisted of peripheral blood mononuclear cells (PBMCs), obtained before the second cycle of nivolumab. The receptor comes from a human donor with classical Hodgkin lymphoma. J is TRBJ2-7 and V is TRBV6-6, with D perhaps matching TRBD2 (7 bases). The CDR3 spells CASSSPRGRTHEQYF. The DNA for the CDR3 is TGTGCCAGCAGTTCCCCGCGGGGGCGAACCCACGAGCAGTACTTC.